This T cell receptor beta chain comes out of a study of blood T cell repertoires in COVID-19. Background on the study: COVID-19 samples from acute and convalescent phases originated in the United States, Italy and Spain. T cells, B-cell-depleted T cells, or PBMCs supplied cDNA or gDNA.

Methods used by the authors: Reference gene primer amplification gave estimated nucleated cell counts. Assay: immunoSEQ multiplex PCR; the TCRdb copy retains only in-frame clones and omits some. V, J and clone size derive from that table, while D and trimming were established from the DNA sequence. The profile shows about 240,000 clones, around 82% of them singletons. The V and J ends lost 3 bases and 0 bases, in that order; junction bases with no gene match: 3. CDR3 length: 16 amino acids. Germline CDR1 SGHAT, CDR2 FQNNGV. Sequenced: peripheral blood. V usage is TRBV11-2 and J usage is TRBJ1-2, with 11 nucleotides matching TRBD1. This receptor was identified in a woman between 65 and 79 years old with acute or convalescent COVID-19. CDR3 sequence: CASSLGQGGTNYGYTF. DNA of the CDR3: TGTGCCAGCAGCTTGGGACAGGGGGGTACTAACTATGGCTACACCTTC.